Detailed here is one TCR beta chain. Its antigen is as yet unknown. Germline values: CDR1 ENHRY, CDR2 SYGVKD. The CDR3 length is 14 residues. This sample stems from a study of cytotoxic CD8 clonotypes in ibrutinib-treated CLL. In the study overall: About 25 partial and 2 complete responses; at median about 63 months, roughly 15 remitted, some 12 progressed.

Clones were read by immunoSEQ multiplex PCR, and TCRdb kept only the in-frame ones, dropping some. The sample carries 130,000 to 150,000 clones, approximately 90% recorded once. With cryopreserved PBMCs as the source, around 1.9 micrograms of genomic DNA went to TCR beta libraries. Study results and caveats: Circulating CD8+ T-cell counts were tracked by baseline clonality, which exceeded that of age-matched healthy donors.

This clonotype was obtained from a human donor with chronic lymphocytic leukemia. V usage is TRBV10-3 and J usage is TRBJ1-1; D call uncertain. Sequenced material: PBMCs, taken after 12 months of ibrutinib treatment. The CDR3 region has the DNA TGTGCTCATCAAGCGGCTTTTCAGGACACTGAAGCTTTCTTT. Protein: CAHQAAFQDTEAFF.